The clone carrying this T cell receptor beta chain was seen repeatedly, ten times or more. What it recognizes is unknown. These data originate in a study of T cells in Graves' hyperthyroidism and ophthalmopathy. Overall study results and limits: Most thyroid clonotypes expanded above 0.001 were also detected in blood.

The source material, RNA transcripts, was used to amplify TCR beta CDR3 regions. The TCR CDR3 was amplified in a first-round RT-PCR using the HTBI primer set. TCRdb itself ran the multiplex PCR reads through MiXCR, one entry per CDR3 protein. Of over 300,000 distinct CDR3 sequences listed, 14% were seen once; the top ten hold 9.5% to 11%. Absence of ophthalmopathy progression within 18 months defined stable Graves' hyperthyroidism. Trimming cost V 7 bases and J 4 bases; bases outside gene matches: 6. Per germline, CDR1 MDHEN and CDR2 SYDVKM. The CDR3 consists of 13 residues. V is TRBV28 and J is TRBJ1-2; 7 bases fit TRBD1. The source material was blood. The TCR comes from a woman aged 60-70 years with Graves' hyperthyroidism. As DNA, the CDR3 is TGTGCCAGCACGGACAGGCAAATCTATGGCTACACCTTC. Translated, it gives CASTDRQIYGYTF.